The 32 T cell receptor beta chains reported below all come from one sample, sequenced in a study of immune evolution from preneoplasia to lung adenocarcinoma. Data came from immunoSEQ multiplex PCR; TCRdb stores just in-frame clones and leaves some out. The sample yields more than 9,500 clones, about 85% seen once. Sequencing was performed on FFPE tissue from an adenomatous hyperplasia lung lesion. Subset in this sample: atypical adenomatous hyperplasia (AAH), lung preneoplasia. The receptors come from a person aged 50-70 years with lung adenocarcinoma.

This rearrangement joins TRBV28 to TRBJ1-1; D gene unclear. V lost 6 bases, J lost 1 base, and 3 bases lay in between. This CDR3 has 11 residues. Per the germline V gene, CDR1 is MDHEN and CDR2 is SYDVKM. CDR3 bases: TGTGCCAGCAGGTGGAACACTGAAGCTTTCTTT. It specifies CASRWNTEAFF.

The rearrangement joins TRBV27 to TRBJ2-1; 8 nucleotides match TRBD2. J lost 8 bases, V lost 8 bases, and 17 bases had no gene match. Germline lookup yields CDR1 MNHEY and CDR2 SMNVEV (reference sequence). The CDR3 spans 16 residues. The CDR3 coding sequence is TGTGCCAGCGTCCAGGGCGGGAGGCCTACTTTGGATGAGCAGTTCTTC. This encodes CASVQGGRPTLDEQFF.

The chain is built from TRBV7-2 and TRBJ2-3; D unresolved. The CDR3 loop spans 12 amino acids. CDR1 and CDR2 (germline): SGHTA, FQGNSA. Trimming removed 5 bases from V and 7 bases from J, with 10 bases in between. The CDR3 sequence: CASSPRHHTQYF. Here the CDR3 DNA reads TGTGCCAGCAGCCCTCGACATCATACGCAGTATTTT.

This clone was recorded a few times. This sequence joins TRBV4-2 and TRBJ1-1; the D gene is possibly TRBD1 (5 bases). This CDR3 contains 17 residues. Germline V gene data show CDR1 as LGHNA and CDR2 as YNFKEQ. V was trimmed by 0 bases and J by 0 bases, leaving 14 bases between them. CDR3 sequence: CASSQDSGPNMNTEAFF. DNA for the CDR3: TGTGCCAGCAGCCAAGATTCAGGGCCGAACATGAACACTGAAGCTTTCTTT.

The rearrangement joins TRBV5-4 to TRBJ2-2; D gene uncertain. V lost 4 bases to trimming and J lost 6 bases, with 13 bases between them. Germline CDR1 reads SGHNT; CDR2 reads YYREEE (reference sequence). This CDR3 is 14 amino acids long. The CDR3 coding sequence is TGTGCCAGCAGCCCCGTCGTAGGGTCCGGGGAGCTGTTTTTT. This encodes CASSPVVGSGELFF.

The chain employs TRBV5-4 and TRBJ2-2, with 9 bases identical to TRBD1. Germline CDR1 SGHNT, CDR2 YYREEE (reference sequence). CDR3 size: 15 residues. Trimming at V came to 1 base and at J to 5 bases, leaving 3 bases not matched to a gene. Here the CDR3 reads CASSLSGTGTGELFF. The CDR3 DNA reads as TGTGCCAGCAGCTTGTCCGGGACAGGGACCGGGGAGCTGTTTTTT.

This clone was detected once. This rearrangement joins TRBV7-3 to TRBJ2-1, with 8 positions matching TRBD1. This CDR3 comprises 17 residues. Per germline, CDR1 SGHTA and CDR2 FQGTGA. Trimming took 1 base from V and 4 from J; bases not matched to a gene: 9. For the CDR3, the DNA is TGTGCCAGCAGCTTAAGCCAGGGGGCGAACCTATACAATGAGCAGTTCTTC. Its translation is CASSLSQGANLYNEQFF.

The chain recombines TRBV27 with TRBJ1-1; D is perhaps TRBD1 (6 bases). The length of the CDR3 is 14 residues. V shed 3 bases and J shed 3 bases, with 11 bases lying between them. Germline V lookup: CDR1 MNHEY, CDR2 SMNVEV (reference sequence). CDR3 sequence: CASSFYGGHTEAFF. The CDR3 coding sequence is TGTGCCAGCAGTTTTTACGGGGGGCACACTGAAGCTTTCTTT.

This clone was seen more than once but under ten times. The gene calls are TRBV5-6 and TRBJ1-1; D unclear. V gave up 3 bases and J gave up 1 base, with 4 bases separating them. The length of the CDR3 is 12 residues. From germline, CDR1 is SGHDT and CDR2 YYEEEE. CDR3 sequence reads: CASSSGNTEAFF. Here the CDR3 DNA reads TGTGCCAGCAGCTCGGGGAACACTGAAGCTTTCTTT.

The chain employs TRBV27 and TRBJ2-3, with 10 bases aligning to TRBD2. This CDR3 spans 16 amino acids. V lost 5 bases to trimming and J lost 4 bases; unmatched junction nucleotides: 9. CDR1 is MNHEY and CDR2 is SMNVEV in the germline V gene (reference sequence). In nucleotides, the CDR3 is TGTGCCAGCAGTCGATCGAGACTAGCGGGCCCAGATACGCAGTATTTT. Protein: CASSRSRLAGPDTQYF.

Worth noting for this clone: The junction does not match germline at one end; this may be a read error. This rearrangement joins TRBV4-2 to TRBJ1-6; possibly TRBD1 for D (5 bases). CDR1 is LGHNA and CDR2 is YNFKEQ in the germline V gene. The CDR3 runs to 14 residues. The CDR3, as DNA: TGTGCCAGCAGTCAAGGGGCTCGGGATTCACCCCTCCACTTT. The encoded protein is CASSQGARDSPLHF.

The rearrangement links TRBV5-1 to TRBJ2-7; D possibly corresponds to TRBD1 (5 bases). This CDR3 region has 16 residues. Trimming took off 4 bases at V and 1 base at J, with 18 bases between the two ends. The germline V gene has CDR1 SGHRS and CDR2 YFSETQ. DNA of the CDR3: TGCGCCAGCAGCGCCTCACAGGTACCTTTATCCTACGAGCAGTACTTC. It is translated as CASSASQVPLSYEQYF.

This rearrangement joins TRBV7-2 to TRBJ2-2; 9 positions match TRBD1. After removal of 4 bases from V and 8 bases from J, the junction contained 5 bases not matched to a gene. CDR1 is SGHTA, CDR2 FQGNSA, per germline. The length of the CDR3 is 14 residues. Here the CDR3 DNA reads TGTGCCAGCAGCTCCACAGGGGGCGTTGGGGAGCTGTTTTTT. It translates to CASSSTGGVGELFF.

V gene TRBV28 combines with J gene TRBJ2-3; possible D gene TRBD1, 6 bases. The CDR3 is made up of 13 amino acids. The V gene lost 8 bases and the J gene lost 4 bases, with 13 bases spanning the gap. Germline V gene lookup returns CDR1 MDHEN and CDR2 SYDVKM. This CDR3 reads CASGNRVSDTQYF. DNA for the CDR3: TGTGCCAGCGGGAACAGGGTTTCAGATACGCAGTATTTT. The whole variable domain, remainder taken from reference TRBV28 and TRBJ2-3, is DVKVTQSSRYLVKRTGEKVFLECVQDMDHENMFWYRQDPGLGLRLIYFSYDVKMKEKGDIPEGYSVSREKKERFSLILESASTNQTSMYLCASGNRVSDTQYFGPGTRLTVL.

The rearrangement links TRBV30 to TRBJ2-7; 7 bases fit TRBD1. In germline, CDR1 is GTSNPN, CDR2 SVGIG (reference sequence). CDR3 size: 13 residues. V lost 0 bases, J lost 2 bases, and 1 base stayed unmatched. The CDR3 DNA reads as TGTGCCTGGAGTGTGACAGGGACCTACGAGCAGTACTTC. It translates to CAWSVTGTYEQYF.

In its sample, this clone was seen once. This chain uses TRBV27 with TRBJ2-2; no clear D gene. The CDR3 has 16 residues. Germline values: CDR1 MNHEY, CDR2 SMNVEV (reference sequence). Trimming pared 2 bases from V and 0 bases from J, leaving 10 bases between. The CDR3 reads CASSLRRQPNTGELFF. In nucleotides, the CDR3 is TGTGCCAGCAGTTTAAGGCGACAACCGAACACCGGGGAGCTGTTTTTT.

J is TRBJ1-6 and V is TRBV30; TRBD1 might be the D (5 bases). V was pared by 2 bases and J by 5 bases, with 10 bases between. The CDR3 consists of 14 residues. Germline assignment: CDR1 GTSNPN and CDR2 SVGIG (reference sequence). CDR3 loop: CAWSFPTDNSPLHF. The DNA for the CDR3 is TGTGCCTGGAGTTTCCCGACAGATAATTCACCCCTCCACTTT.

The genes are TRBV21-1 and TRBJ2-5. TRBV21-1 is annotated as a pseudogene. The CDR3 extends over 19 amino acids. In DNA form, the CDR3 reads TGTGCCAGCAGCAAAAGATGTTATCTGCAGGGGAGGTGGCAAGAGACCCAGTACTTC. It is translated as CASSKRCYLQGRWQETQYF.

V is TRBV19 and J is TRBJ2-7, with D perhaps given as TRBD1 or TRBD2 (5 bases each). V was cut by 10 bases and J by 1 base, with 20 bases left in between. The CDR3 spans 15 residues. CDR1 and CDR2 (germline): LNHDA, SQIVND (reference sequence). This CDR3 reads CATRSSRGESYEQYF. The CDR3 DNA sequence: TGTGCCACCCGTTCAAGCCGGGGCGAATCCTACGAGCAGTACTTC.

The rearrangement joins TRBV5-1 to TRBJ2-1; D possibly corresponds to TRBD1 (6 bases). CDR1 is SGHRS, CDR2 YFSETQ, per germline. This CDR3 region has 15 residues. V lost 4 bases, J lost 3 bases, and 14 bases lay in between. DNA for the CDR3: TGCGCCAGCAGCCAAGGACAGCCACTCTACAATGAGCAGTTCTTC. Translation: CASSQGQPLYNEQFF. Supplemented by reference TRBV5-1 and TRBJ2-1, the full variable domain reads KAGVTQTPRYLIKTRGQQVTLSCSPISGHRSVSWYQQTPGQGLQFLFEYFSETQRNKGNFPGRFSGRQFSNSRSEMNVSTLELGDSALYLCASSQGQPLYNEQFFGPGTRLTVL.

The chain is built from TRBV27 and TRBJ2-7; D is tentatively TRBD1 or TRBD2 (5 bases each). The CDR3 contains 14 residues. V was cut by 2 bases and J by 2 bases, with 10 bases left in between. Germline V lookup: CDR1 MNHEY, CDR2 SMNVEV (reference sequence). The CDR3 spells CASSLRGPAYEQYF. CDR3 coding DNA: TGTGCCAGCAGTTTACGGGGACCCGCCTACGAGCAGTACTTC.

V is TRBV11-1 and J is TRBJ2-3, with D maybe TRBD2 (6 bases). Germline V gives CDR1 SGHAT, CDR2 FQDESV (reference sequence). The V end was cut by 4 bases, the J end by 2 bases, with 10 bases between. The CDR3 has 14 residues. The CDR3 region has the DNA TGTGCCAGCAGCTCGGGACTGCTCACAGATACGCAGTATTTT. It codes for CASSSGLLTDTQYF.

Only one count was recorded for this clone. This chain connects TRBV5-1 to TRBJ2-2, with TRBD2 as a possible D gene (7 bases). V shed 7 bases and J shed 1 base, with 11 bases lying between them. From germline, CDR1 is SGHRS and CDR2 YFSETQ. The CDR3 sequence is 14 residues long. CDR3 nucleotides: TGCGCCAGCGGGGGGGCTTTGAACACCGGGGAGCTGTTTTTT. It yields the protein CASGGALNTGELFF.

The V gene is TRBV4-1, the J gene TRBJ1-4; 7 bases fit TRBD1. This CDR3 has 15 residues. The junction had 10 bases not matched to a gene; V was cut back by 6 bases and J by 6 bases. CDR1 MGHRA and CDR2 YSYEKL come from the germline V gene. The CDR3: CASSAKDRVDEKLFF. The CDR3 DNA reads TGCGCCAGCAGTGCCAAAGACAGGGTGGATGAAAAACTGTTTTTT.

V gene TRBV7-2 combines with J gene TRBJ2-1; 9 bases match TRBD2. Germline V gene sequence: CDR1 SGHTA, CDR2 FQGNSA. After removal of 3 bases from V and 10 bases from J, the junction contained 1 base not matched to a gene. The CDR3 has 12 amino acids. CDR3 protein: CASSFGTSEQFF. The CDR3 DNA follows: TGTGCCAGCAGCTTCGGGACTAGCGAGCAGTTCTTC.

CDR3 sequence (DNA): TGTGCCAGTAGTATAGATGTCTCGGGGGGCAGCGGAGCTTTCTTT. Protein: CASSIDVSGGSGAFF. V usage is TRBV19 and J usage is TRBJ1-1; tentative D call: TRBD1 (6 bases). The V end lost 0 bases, the J end lost 10 bases, and 18 bases lay between the germline ends. The CDR3 has 15 residues. Looked up from germline, CDR1 is LNHDA and CDR2 is SQIVND (reference sequence).

This clone was seen just once. The chain carries TRBV7-9 and TRBJ2-4; a weak D match, TRBD1 (5 bases). The CDR3 runs 15 residues. The germline V and J ends were trimmed by 5 bases and 7 bases, with 18 bases remaining between them. Germline V gene sequence: CDR1 SEHNR, CDR2 FQNEAQ (reference sequence). As DNA, the CDR3 is TGTGCCAGCAGCGGATCGGACACCGCCTTTAACATTCAGTACTTC. It yields the protein CASSGSDTAFNIQYF.

V and J are TRBV30 and TRBJ1-2; D uncertain. The germline V gene encodes CDR1 GTSNPN and CDR2 SVGIG (reference sequence). V gave up 3 bases and J gave up 0 bases, with 17 bases separating them. The CDR3 runs 16 residues. This CDR3 is CAWSGVQYGANYGYTF. The CDR3 DNA follows: TGTGCCTGGAGCGGGGTACAGTACGGAGCTAACTATGGCTACACCTTC. Using reference TRBV30 and TRBJ1-2 for the parts outside the CDR3, the full variable domain is SQTIHQWPATLVQPVGSPLSLECTVEGTSNPNLYWYRQAAGRGLQLLFYSVGIGQISSEVPQNLSASRPQDRQFILSSKKLLLSDSGFYLCAWSGVQYGANYGYTFGSGTRLTVV.

This chain connects TRBV4-2 to TRBJ2-1; D is ambiguous. This CDR3 spans 17 amino acids. Trimming shortened V by 0 bases and J by 0 bases, and 12 bases separated the two germline ends. Germline V gene sequence: CDR1 LGHNA, CDR2 YNFKEQ. The CDR3 here is CASSQDIQRSSYNEQFF. The CDR3 nucleotides are TGTGCCAGCAGCCAAGATATACAGAGAAGCTCCTACAATGAGCAGTTCTTC.

The sample holds a few counts of this clone. The V call is TRBV28, the J call TRBJ2-7; either TRBD1 or TRBD2 may fit D (5 bases each). The V gene lost 3 bases and the J gene lost 0 bases, with 12 bases spanning the gap. Germline CDR1 is MDHEN and CDR2 is SYDVKM. This CDR3 comprises 15 residues. The CDR3 spells CASSFEGPRSYEQYF. The CDR3 coding sequence is TGTGCCAGCAGTTTTGAGGGGCCTCGCTCCTACGAGCAGTACTTC.

J is TRBJ2-3 and V is TRBV6-1; D is ambiguous. The CDR3 is 13 residues long. Germline CDR1 MNHNS, CDR2 SASEGT. V dropped 8 bases and J dropped 1 base, with 10 bases sitting between them. CDR3 nucleotides: TGTGCCAGCCCTGGAAGGGGCACAGATACGCAGTATTTT. The encoded protein is CASPGRGTDTQYF.

In its sample, this clone was seen a few times. The chain joins TRBV7-9 to TRBJ2-2; the D gene is possibly TRBD2 (6 bases). Per germline, CDR1 SEHNR and CDR2 FQNEAQ (reference sequence). The germline V and J ends were trimmed by 2 bases and 7 bases, with 11 bases remaining between them. The CDR3 covers 14 residues. The CDR3 spells CASSLREFGGELFF. CDR3 coding DNA: TGTGCCAGCAGCTTACGGGAGTTTGGCGGGGAGCTGTTTTTT.